At least ten counts were recorded for the clone carrying this T cell receptor (beta chain). This CDR3 spans 14 amino acids. V shed 4 bases, J shed 1 base, and the junction held 2 bases outside the gene matches. The germline CDR1 and CDR2 sequences are MNHEY and SVGAGI. The sample belongs to a study of identical twins. Carrying unique molecular identifiers, the cDNA also gained a universal primer site through template switching. TCRdb passed the 5' RACE reads through MiXCR, listing each CDR3 protein once. Of some 250,000 distinct CDR3 sequences in the sample, 6% to 7% were seen once. The same data also went into a second study, on T cells expressing NK-cell markers. From that report: Sequencing of TCR beta repertoires drew on sorted CD3+CD56+NKG2C+, CD3+CD56+NKG2C- and CD3+CD56-NKG2C+ T cells. One of the eight sequenced donors was seronegative, whereas the other seven were HCMV-seropositive.

The chain has TRBV6-5 and TRBJ1-1; TRBD1 agrees at 8 bases. The TCR was taken from a woman aged 18-29 years in good health. The source material was CD8+ T cells sorted from blood. The CDR3 loop reads CASSWGTGNTEAFF. The CDR3 nucleotides read TGTGCCAGCAGTTGGGGGACAGGGAACACTGAAGCTTTCTTT.